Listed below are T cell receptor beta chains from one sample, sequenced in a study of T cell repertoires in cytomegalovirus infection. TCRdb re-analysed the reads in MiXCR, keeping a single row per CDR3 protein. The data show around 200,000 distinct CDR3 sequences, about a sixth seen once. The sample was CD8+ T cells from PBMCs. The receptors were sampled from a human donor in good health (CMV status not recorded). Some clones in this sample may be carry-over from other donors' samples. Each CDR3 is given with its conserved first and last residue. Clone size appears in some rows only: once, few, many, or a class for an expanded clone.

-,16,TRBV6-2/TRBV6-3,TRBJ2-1,CASSSRPGLLYNEQFF
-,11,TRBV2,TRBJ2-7,CASKQGISQYF
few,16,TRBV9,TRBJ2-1,CASSVRLAGGADEQFF
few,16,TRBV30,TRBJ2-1,CAWRENRDRKYNEQFF
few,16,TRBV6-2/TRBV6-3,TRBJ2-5,CASRPTYRPNQETQYF
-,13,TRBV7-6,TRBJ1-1,CASSWGRDTEAFF
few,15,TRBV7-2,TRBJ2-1,CASSLFRRVGNEQFF
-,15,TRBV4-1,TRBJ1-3,CASSQDGGGGNTIYF
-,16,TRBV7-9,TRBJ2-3,CASSLGTTSSTDTQYF
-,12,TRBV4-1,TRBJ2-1,CASSQDTNEQFF
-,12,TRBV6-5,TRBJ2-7,CASRDTRGEQYF
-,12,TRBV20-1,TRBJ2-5,CSATWDQETQYF
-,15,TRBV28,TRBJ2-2,CASSLLPVNTGELFF
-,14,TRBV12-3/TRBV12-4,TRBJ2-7,CASTPNKGVDEQYF
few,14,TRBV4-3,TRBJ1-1,CASSQDGEGTEAFF